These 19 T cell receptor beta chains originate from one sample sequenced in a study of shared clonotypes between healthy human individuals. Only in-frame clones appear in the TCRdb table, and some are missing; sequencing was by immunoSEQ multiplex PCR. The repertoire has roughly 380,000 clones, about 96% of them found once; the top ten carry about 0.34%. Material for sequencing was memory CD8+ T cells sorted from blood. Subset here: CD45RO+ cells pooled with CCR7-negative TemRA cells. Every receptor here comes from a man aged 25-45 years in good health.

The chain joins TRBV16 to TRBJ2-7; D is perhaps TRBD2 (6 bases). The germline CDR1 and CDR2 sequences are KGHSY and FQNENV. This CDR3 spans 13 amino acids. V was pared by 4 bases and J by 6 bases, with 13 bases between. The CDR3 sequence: CASSRGLTSEQYF. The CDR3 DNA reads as TGTGCCAGCAGCCGCGGACTAACCTCCGAGCAGTACTTC.

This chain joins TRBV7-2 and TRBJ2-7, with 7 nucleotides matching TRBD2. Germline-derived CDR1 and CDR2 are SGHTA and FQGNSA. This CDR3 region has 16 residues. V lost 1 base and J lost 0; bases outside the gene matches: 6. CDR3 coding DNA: TGTGCCAGCAGCTTAGTCTCTAGCGGATCCTCCTACGAGCAGTACTTC. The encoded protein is CASSLVSSGSSYEQYF.

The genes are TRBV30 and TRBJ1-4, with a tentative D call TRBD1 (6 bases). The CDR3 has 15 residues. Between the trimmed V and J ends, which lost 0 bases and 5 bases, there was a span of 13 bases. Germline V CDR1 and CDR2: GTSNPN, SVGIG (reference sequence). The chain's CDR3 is CAWSVGGQLNEKLFF. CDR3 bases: TGTGCCTGGAGTGTGGGGGGGCAGTTAAATGAAAAACTGTTTTTT.

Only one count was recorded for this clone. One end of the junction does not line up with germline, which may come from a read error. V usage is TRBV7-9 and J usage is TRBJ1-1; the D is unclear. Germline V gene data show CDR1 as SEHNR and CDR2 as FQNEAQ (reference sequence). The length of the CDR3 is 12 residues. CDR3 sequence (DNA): TGTGCCAGCAGCTTAGAGGGCCCCAACCCAAGATTT. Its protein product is CASSLEGPNPRF.

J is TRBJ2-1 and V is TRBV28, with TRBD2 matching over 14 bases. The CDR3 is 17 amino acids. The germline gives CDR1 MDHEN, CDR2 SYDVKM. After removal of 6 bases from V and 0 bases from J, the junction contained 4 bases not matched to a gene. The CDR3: CASRGTSGSHSYNEQFF. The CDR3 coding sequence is TGTGCCAGCAGAGGGACTAGCGGGAGCCACTCCTACAATGAGCAGTTCTTC.

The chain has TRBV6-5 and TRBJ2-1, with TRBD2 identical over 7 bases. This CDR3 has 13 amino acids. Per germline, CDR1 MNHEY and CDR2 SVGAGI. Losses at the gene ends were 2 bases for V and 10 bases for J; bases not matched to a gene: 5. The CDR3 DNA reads TGTGCCAGCAGTTACCGGACTAGTCGGGAGCAGTTCTTC. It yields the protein CASSYRTSREQFF.

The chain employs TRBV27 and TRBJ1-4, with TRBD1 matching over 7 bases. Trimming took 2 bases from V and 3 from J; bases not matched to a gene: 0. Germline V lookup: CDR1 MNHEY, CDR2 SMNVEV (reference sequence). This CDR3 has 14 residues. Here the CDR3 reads CASSLQGANEKLFF. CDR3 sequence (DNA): TGTGCCAGCAGTTTACAGGGGGCTAATGAAAAACTGTTTTTT.

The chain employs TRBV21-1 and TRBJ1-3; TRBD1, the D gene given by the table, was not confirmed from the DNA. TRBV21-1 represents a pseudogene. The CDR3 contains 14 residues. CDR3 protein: CASSKDSSGNTIYF. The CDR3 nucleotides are TGTGCCAGCAGCAAAGACAGCTCTGGAAACACCATATATTTT.

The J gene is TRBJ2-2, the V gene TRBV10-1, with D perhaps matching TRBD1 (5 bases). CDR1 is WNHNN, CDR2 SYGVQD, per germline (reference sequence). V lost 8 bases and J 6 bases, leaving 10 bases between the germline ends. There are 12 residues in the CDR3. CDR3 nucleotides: TGCGCCAGCGGGGCCCTTGCCGGGGAGCTGTTTTTT. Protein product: CASGALAGELFF.

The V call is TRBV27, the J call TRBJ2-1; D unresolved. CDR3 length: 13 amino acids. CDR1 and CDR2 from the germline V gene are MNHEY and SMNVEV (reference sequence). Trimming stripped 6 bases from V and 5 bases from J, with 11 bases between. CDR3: CASSLQENNEQFF. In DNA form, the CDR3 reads TGTGCCAGCAGCCTTCAGGAAAACAATGAGCAGTTCTTC.

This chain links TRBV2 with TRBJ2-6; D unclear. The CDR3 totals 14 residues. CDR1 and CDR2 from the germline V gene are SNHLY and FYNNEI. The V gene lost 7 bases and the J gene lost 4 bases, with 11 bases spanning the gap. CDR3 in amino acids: CASTSGLGANVLTF. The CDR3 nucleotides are TGTGCCAGCACGTCCGGGCTGGGGGCCAACGTCCTGACTTTC.

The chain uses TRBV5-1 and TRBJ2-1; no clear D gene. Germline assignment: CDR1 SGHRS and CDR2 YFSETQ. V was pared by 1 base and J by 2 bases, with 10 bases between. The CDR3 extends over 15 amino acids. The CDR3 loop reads CASSLSGPAYNEQFF. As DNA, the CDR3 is TGCGCCAGCAGCTTGTCGGGTCCCGCCTACAATGAGCAGTTCTTC.

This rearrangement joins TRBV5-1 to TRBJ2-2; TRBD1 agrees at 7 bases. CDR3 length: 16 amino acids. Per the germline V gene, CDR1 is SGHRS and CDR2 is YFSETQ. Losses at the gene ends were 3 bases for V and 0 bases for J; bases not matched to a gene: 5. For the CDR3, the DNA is TGCGCCAGCAGCTCAGGGGGACGGCCGAACACCGGGGAGCTGTTTTTT. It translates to CASSSGGRPNTGELFF.

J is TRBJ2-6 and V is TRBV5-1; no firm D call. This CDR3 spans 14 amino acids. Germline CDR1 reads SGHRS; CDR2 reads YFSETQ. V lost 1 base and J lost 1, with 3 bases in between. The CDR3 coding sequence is TGCGCCAGCAGCTTGAGGTCTGGGGCCAACGTCCTGACTTTC. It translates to CASSLRSGANVLTF.

CDR3 sequence: CASSDYAGGPNNEQFF. The CDR3 DNA reads TGTGCCAGCAGTGACTACGCGGGAGGGCCTAACAATGAGCAGTTCTTC. The chain recombines TRBV6-4 with TRBJ2-1, with TRBD2 matching 9 bases. Germline V gene sequence: CDR1 MRHNA, CDR2 SNTAGT. The CDR3 loop spans 16 amino acids. The ends lost 1 base at V and 5 bases at J; junction bases unmatched: 6.

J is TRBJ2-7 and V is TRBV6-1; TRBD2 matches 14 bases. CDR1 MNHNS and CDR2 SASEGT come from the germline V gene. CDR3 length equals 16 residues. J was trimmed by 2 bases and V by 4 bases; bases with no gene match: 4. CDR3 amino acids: CASSGTSGRPAYEQYF. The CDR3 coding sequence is TGTGCCAGCAGTGGGACTAGCGGGAGGCCCGCCTACGAGCAGTACTTC.

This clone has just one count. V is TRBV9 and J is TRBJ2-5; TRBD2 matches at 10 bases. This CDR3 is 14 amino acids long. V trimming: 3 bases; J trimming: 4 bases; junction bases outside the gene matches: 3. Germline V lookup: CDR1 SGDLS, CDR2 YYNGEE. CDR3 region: CASSASGRGETQYF. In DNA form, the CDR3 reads TGTGCCAGCAGCGCTAGCGGGAGAGGAGAGACCCAGTACTTC.

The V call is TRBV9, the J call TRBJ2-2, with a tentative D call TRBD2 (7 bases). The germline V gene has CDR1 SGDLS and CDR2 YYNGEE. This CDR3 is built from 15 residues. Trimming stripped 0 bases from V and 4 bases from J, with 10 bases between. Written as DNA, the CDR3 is TGTGCCAGCAGCGTAGGGGGGGGCCCCACCGGGGAGCTGTTTTTT. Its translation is CASSVGGGPTGELFF.

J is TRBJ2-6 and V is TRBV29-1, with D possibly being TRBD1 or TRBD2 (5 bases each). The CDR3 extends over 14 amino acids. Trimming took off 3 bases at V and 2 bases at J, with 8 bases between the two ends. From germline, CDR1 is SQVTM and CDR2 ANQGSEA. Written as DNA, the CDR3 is TGCAGCGTTGATGGGGGTACTGGGGCCAACGTCCTGACTTTC. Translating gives CSVDGGTGANVLTF.